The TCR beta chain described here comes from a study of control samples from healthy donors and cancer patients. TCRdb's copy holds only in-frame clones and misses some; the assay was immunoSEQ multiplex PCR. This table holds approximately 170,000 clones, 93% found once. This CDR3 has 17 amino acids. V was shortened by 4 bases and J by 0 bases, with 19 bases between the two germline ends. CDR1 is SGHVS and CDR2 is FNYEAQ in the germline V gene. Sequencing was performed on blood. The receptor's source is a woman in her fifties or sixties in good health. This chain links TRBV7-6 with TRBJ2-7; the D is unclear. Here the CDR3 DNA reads TGTGCCAGCAGCTCAATGGACCACGGAAGGAGCTCCTACGAGCAGTACTTC. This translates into CASSSMDHGRSSYEQYF.